This is a list of T cell receptor beta chains from one sample in a study of T cell responses to AZD1222 COVID-19 vaccine. Clones were read by immunoSEQ multiplex PCR, and TCRdb kept only the in-frame ones, dropping some. In the table there are roughly 120,000 clones, around 90% of which are singletons. The material was peripheral blood, obtained on day 0 of AZD1222 vaccination. Receptors originate from an adult in good health. CDR3s include the opening cysteine and the closing phenylalanine or tryptophan.

v_call: TRBV11-3; j_call: TRBJ1-1; cdr3_aa: CASSLIIGRTAEAFF
v_call: TRBV18; j_call: TRBJ2-2; cdr3_aa: CASSPQVGKGTGELFF
v_call: TRBV12-5; j_call: TRBJ2-3; cdr3_aa: CASGLGTSYTDTQYF
v_call: TRBV3-1/TRBV3-2; j_call: TRBJ1-2; cdr3_aa: CASTRQGGRGYTF
v_call: TRBV9; j_call: TRBJ1-2; cdr3_aa: CASSVGQGTNYGYTF
v_call: TRBV14; j_call: TRBJ1-2; cdr3_aa: CASRGTGVGYGYTF
v_call: TRBV2; j_call: TRBJ2-2; cdr3_aa: CASGQDSGGELFF
v_call: TRBV10-1; j_call: TRBJ2-7; cdr3_aa: CASSESHEQYF
v_call: TRBV6-4; j_call: TRBJ2-3; cdr3_aa: CASSDSRSPVNTQYF
v_call: TRBV9; j_call: TRBJ1-1; cdr3_aa: CASSADRPEAFF
v_call: TRBV6-5; j_call: TRBJ1-4; cdr3_aa: CASSDRSDEKLFF
v_call: TRBV4-1; j_call: TRBJ1-6; cdr3_aa: CASSQERYNSPLHF
v_call: TRBV7-7; j_call: TRBJ2-5; cdr3_aa: CASSSWPGQGRETQYF
v_call: TRBV29-1; j_call: TRBJ2-5; cdr3_aa: CSVVGGEGTQYF
v_call: TRBV29-1; j_call: TRBJ2-7; cdr3_aa: CSVAEQGRTYEQYF
v_call: TRBV3-1/TRBV3-2; j_call: TRBJ2-2; cdr3_aa: CASSQGSGELFF
v_call: TRBV7-2; j_call: TRBJ1-1; cdr3_aa: CASSIQVNTEAFF
v_call: TRBV2; j_call: TRBJ1-1; cdr3_aa: CASSTGQMNTEAFF
v_call: TRBV24-1; j_call: TRBJ2-7; cdr3_aa: CATRDGSSYEQYF
v_call: TRBV28; j_call: TRBJ1-2; cdr3_aa: CASRQGNGGYTF
v_call: TRBV30; j_call: TRBJ1-1; cdr3_aa: CAWSAEVEAFF
v_call: TRBV6-5; j_call: TRBJ2-5; cdr3_aa: CASSIQGTETQYF
v_call: TRBV28; j_call: TRBJ1-3; cdr3_aa: CASTYSGNTIYF
v_call: TRBV30; j_call: TRBJ1-1; cdr3_aa: CAWRRGMGTEAFF
v_call: TRBV6-5; j_call: TRBJ1-1; cdr3_aa: CASRMTGLGNTEAFF
v_call: TRBV5-4; j_call: TRBJ1-4; cdr3_aa: CASSLAGGSNEKLFF
v_call: TRBV6-5; j_call: TRBJ1-4; cdr3_aa: CASMIGMGNEKLFF
v_call: TRBV18; j_call: TRBJ2-7; cdr3_aa: CASSRPGQGSYEQYF
v_call: TRBV9; j_call: TRBJ2-3; cdr3_aa: CASSFRTGADTQYF
v_call: TRBV6-5; j_call: TRBJ1-3; cdr3_aa: CAARATGNTIYF
v_call: TRBV3-1/TRBV3-2; j_call: TRBJ2-3; cdr3_aa: CASSQESRNTQYF
v_call: TRBV10-3; j_call: TRBJ1-2; cdr3_aa: CAISPQSANYGYTF
v_call: TRBV28; j_call: TRBJ1-3; cdr3_aa: CASSPGQGRSGNTIYF
v_call: TRBV18; j_call: TRBJ2-5; cdr3_aa: CASSPRDETQYF
v_call: TRBV5-1; j_call: TRBJ1-2; cdr3_aa: CASSSGESLDYGYTF
v_call: TRBV11-2; j_call: TRBJ2-3; cdr3_aa: CASSLASQGTDTQYF
v_call: TRBV7-9; j_call: TRBJ1-4; cdr3_aa: CASGGPLGLGEKLFF
v_call: TRBV3-1/TRBV3-2; j_call: TRBJ2-7; cdr3_aa: CASSRGQAPMQYF
v_call: TRBV19; j_call: TRBJ2-7; cdr3_aa: CASSIQGQGAYEQYF
v_call: TRBV5-1; j_call: TRBJ1-5; cdr3_aa: CASSLDRDYSNQPQHF
v_call: TRBV6-5; j_call: TRBJ1-1; cdr3_aa: CASSYERRAEAFF
v_call: TRBV29-1; j_call: TRBJ2-1; cdr3_aa: CSVGGGRRDPYNEQFF
v_call: TRBV15; j_call: TRBJ2-1; cdr3_aa: CATSRDLGRYNEQFF
v_call: TRBV12-5; j_call: TRBJ2-1; cdr3_aa: CASRDEGYGEQFF
v_call: TRBV5-6; j_call: TRBJ1-5; cdr3_aa: CASSLGTGAKVQPQHF
v_call: TRBV27; j_call: TRBJ1-5; cdr3_aa: CASSFRAAWEPQHF
v_call: TRBV28; j_call: TRBJ1-2; cdr3_aa: CASSLKTGRGGYTF
v_call: TRBV12-3/TRBV12-4; j_call: TRBJ2-1; cdr3_aa: CASSPGGAQFF
v_call: TRBV5-6; j_call: TRBJ2-2; cdr3_aa: CASSPTGGGELFF
v_call: TRBV12-3/TRBV12-4; j_call: TRBJ1-1; cdr3_aa: CASSLGTNTEAFF
v_call: TRBV27; j_call: TRBJ2-2; cdr3_aa: CASSFLGTGVGTGELFF
v_call: TRBV28; j_call: TRBJ1-5; cdr3_aa: CASSSWGSQPQHF
v_call: TRBV18; j_call: TRBJ1-4; cdr3_aa: CASSPRRVGTNEKLFF
v_call: TRBV28; j_call: TRBJ2-7; cdr3_aa: CASSLRVYEQYF
v_call: TRBV5-1; j_call: TRBJ1-1; cdr3_aa: CASSFNTGNGNTEAFF